The clone carrying this TCR beta chain was observed many times. What it recognizes is unknown. The CDR3 consists of 19 residues. CDR1 is MNHNS and CDR2 is SASEGT in the germline V gene. Unmatched junction bases numbered 30, after V lost 6 bases and J lost 15 bases. This sample is drawn from a study of regulatory T cells in long-lasting Graves disease. Relying on iRepertoire HTBI primers and Arm-PCR of CDR3 regions, the team built TCR beta libraries. TCRdb called the multiplex PCR reads again in MiXCR, with one record for every CDR3 protein. The data contain about 240,000 distinct CDR3 sequences, over 20% of them singletons. Study observations and caveats: Favoring TRBV28, TRBJ1-2 and TRBJ2-5 was a feature seen in persistent disease. Persistent-disease Graves' patients showed less TCR diversity than new cases.

Time point defined: newly diagnosed GD, antithyroid drugs for less than 3 months. PBMC-derived RNA was used for the TCR library. The rearrangement links TRBV6-1 to TRBJ2-1; 9 nucleotides align to TRBD1. The clonotype was recovered from a female donor with Graves disease. This specimen was peripheral blood mononuclear cells (PBMCs), taken at new diagnosis, from a patient treated with antithyroid drugs. The CDR3: CASRSTGTGYLSMSRAWFF. Here the CDR3 DNA reads TGTGCCAGCAGGAGCACCGGGACAGGGTATCTCTCGATGAGTCGGGCGTGGTTCTTC.